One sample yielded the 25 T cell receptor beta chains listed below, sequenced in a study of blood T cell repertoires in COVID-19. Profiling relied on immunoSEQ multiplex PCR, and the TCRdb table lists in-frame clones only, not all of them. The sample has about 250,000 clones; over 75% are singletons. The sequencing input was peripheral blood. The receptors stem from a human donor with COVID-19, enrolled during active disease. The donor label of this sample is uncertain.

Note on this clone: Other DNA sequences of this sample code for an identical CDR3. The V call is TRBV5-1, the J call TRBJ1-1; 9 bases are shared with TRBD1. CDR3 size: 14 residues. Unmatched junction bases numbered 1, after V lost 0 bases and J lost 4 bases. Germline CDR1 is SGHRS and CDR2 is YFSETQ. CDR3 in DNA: TGCGCCAGCAGCTTGGAGGACAGGGGCACTGAAGCTTTCTTT. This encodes CASSLEDRGTEAFF. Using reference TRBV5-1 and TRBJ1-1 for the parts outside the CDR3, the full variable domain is KAGVTQTPRYLIKTRGQQVTLSCSPISGHRSVSWYQQTPGQGLQFLFEYFSETQRNKGNFPGRFSGRQFSNSRSEMNVSTLELGDSALYLCASSLEDRGTEAFFGQGTRLTVV.

The DNA for the CDR3 is TGTGCCAGTAGACTAGCTCCCTCCGGCGAGCAGTACTTC. Protein product: CASRLAPSGEQYF. The chain employs TRBV19 and TRBJ2-7, with D perhaps matching TRBD2 (6 bases). CDR1 is LNHDA and CDR2 is SQIVND in the germline V gene (reference sequence). The germline V and J ends were trimmed by 6 bases and 6 bases, with 15 bases remaining between them. The CDR3 has 13 residues.

Here the CDR3 DNA reads TGTGCCAGCAGCTTGGGGGGACAGAACAGGGAAGCTTTCTTT. It yields the protein CASSLGGQNREAFF. This chain uses TRBV5-4 with TRBJ1-1, with TRBD1 identical over 7 bases. The CDR3 sequence is 14 residues long. Germline trimming cut 0 bases from V and 8 bases from J; bases unmatched to any gene: 7. Germline-derived CDR1 and CDR2 are SGHNT and YYREEE (reference sequence).

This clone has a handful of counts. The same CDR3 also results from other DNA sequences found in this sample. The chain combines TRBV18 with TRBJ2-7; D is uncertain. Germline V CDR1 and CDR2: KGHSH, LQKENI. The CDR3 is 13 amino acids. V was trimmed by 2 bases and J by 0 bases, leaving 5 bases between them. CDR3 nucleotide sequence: TGTGCCAGCTCACCAGGCCTCTCCTACGAGCAGTACTTC. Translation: CASSPGLSYEQYF.

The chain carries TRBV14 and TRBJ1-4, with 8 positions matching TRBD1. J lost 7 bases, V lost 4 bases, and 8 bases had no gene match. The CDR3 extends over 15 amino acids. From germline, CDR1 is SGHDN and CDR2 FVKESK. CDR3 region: CASSRQQGVPEKLFF. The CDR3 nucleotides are TGTGCCAGCAGCCGCCAACAGGGGGTCCCTGAAAAACTGTTTTTT.

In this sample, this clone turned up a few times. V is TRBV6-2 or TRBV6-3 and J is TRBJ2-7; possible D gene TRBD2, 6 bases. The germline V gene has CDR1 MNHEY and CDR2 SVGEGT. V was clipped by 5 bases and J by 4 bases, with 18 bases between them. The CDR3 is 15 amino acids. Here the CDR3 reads CASSRRTPGEYEQYF. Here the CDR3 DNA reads TGTGCCAGCAGTCGTCGGACCCCGGGAGAGTACGAGCAGTACTTC.

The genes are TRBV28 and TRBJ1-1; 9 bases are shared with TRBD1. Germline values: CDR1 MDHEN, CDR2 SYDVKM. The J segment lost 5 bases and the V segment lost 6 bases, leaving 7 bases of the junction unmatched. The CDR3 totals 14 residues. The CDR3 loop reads CASSPPGTGTEAFF. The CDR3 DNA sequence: TGTGCCAGCAGCCCCCCGGGGACAGGGACTGAAGCTTTCTTT.

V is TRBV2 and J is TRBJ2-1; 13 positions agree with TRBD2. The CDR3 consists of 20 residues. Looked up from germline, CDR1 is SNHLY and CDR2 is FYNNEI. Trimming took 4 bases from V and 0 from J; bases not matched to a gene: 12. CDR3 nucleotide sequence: TGTGCCAGCAGTGTCCCCATGGGACTAGCGGGACTTGGCTCCTACAATGAGCAGTTCTTC. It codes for CASSVPMGLAGLGSYNEQFF.

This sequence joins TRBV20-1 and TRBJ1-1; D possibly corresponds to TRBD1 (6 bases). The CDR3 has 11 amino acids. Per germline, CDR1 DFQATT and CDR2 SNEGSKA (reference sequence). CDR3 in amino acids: CRVGGPTEAFF. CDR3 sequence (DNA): TGCAGGGTTGGGGGCCCTACTGAAGCTTTCTTT.

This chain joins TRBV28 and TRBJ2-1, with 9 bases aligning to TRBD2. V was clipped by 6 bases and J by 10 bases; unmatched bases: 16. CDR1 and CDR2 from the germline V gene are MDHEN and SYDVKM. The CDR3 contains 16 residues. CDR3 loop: CASREAGSGSTREQFF. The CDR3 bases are TGTGCCAGCAGGGAGGCTGGTAGCGGGAGTACGAGGGAGCAGTTCTTC.

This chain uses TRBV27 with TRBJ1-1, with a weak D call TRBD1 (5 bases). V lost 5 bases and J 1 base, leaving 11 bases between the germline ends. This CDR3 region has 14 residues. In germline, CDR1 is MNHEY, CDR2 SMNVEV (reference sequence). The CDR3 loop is CASSRGLENTEAFF. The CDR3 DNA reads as TGTGCCAGCAGTAGGGGACTCGAGAACACTGAAGCTTTCTTT.

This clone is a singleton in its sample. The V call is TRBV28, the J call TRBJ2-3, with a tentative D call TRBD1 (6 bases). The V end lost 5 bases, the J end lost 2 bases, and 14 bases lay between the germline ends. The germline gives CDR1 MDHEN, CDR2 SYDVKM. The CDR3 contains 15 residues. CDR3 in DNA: TGTGCCAGCAGTCCGATTCAGGGGAACACAGATACGCAGTATTTT. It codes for CASSPIQGNTDTQYF.

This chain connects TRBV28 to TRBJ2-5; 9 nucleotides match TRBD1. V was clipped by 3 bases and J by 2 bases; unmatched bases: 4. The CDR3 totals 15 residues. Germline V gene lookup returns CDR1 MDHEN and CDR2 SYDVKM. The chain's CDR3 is CASSFGDREQETQYF. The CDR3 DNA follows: TGTGCCAGCAGTTTTGGGGACAGGGAACAAGAGACCCAGTACTTC.

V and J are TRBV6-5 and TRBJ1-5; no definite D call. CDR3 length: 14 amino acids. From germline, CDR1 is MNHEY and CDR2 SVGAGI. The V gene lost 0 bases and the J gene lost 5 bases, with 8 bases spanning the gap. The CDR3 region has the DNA TGTGCCAGCAGTTACTCGACCGGGTATCAGCCCCAGCATTTT. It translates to CASSYSTGYQPQHF.

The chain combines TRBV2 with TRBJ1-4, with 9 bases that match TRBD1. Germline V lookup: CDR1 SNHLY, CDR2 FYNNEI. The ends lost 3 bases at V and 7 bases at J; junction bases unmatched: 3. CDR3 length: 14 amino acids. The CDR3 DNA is TGTGCCAGCAGTGATCCGGGACAGGGTGAAAAACTGTTTTTT. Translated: CASSDPGQGEKLFF.

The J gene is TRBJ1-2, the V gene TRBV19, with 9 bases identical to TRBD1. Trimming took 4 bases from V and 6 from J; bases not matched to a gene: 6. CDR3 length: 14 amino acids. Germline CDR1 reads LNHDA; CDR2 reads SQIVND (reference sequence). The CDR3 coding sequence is TGTGCCAGTAGTACCACCGGGACAGGGAATGGCTACACCTTC. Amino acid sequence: CASSTTGTGNGYTF.

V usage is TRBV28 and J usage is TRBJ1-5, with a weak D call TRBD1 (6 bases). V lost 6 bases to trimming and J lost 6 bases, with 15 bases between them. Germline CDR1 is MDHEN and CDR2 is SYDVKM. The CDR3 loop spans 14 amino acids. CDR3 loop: CASRAGGGGQPQHF. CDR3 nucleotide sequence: TGTGCCAGCAGGGCGGGGGGCGGAGGTCAGCCCCAGCATTTT.

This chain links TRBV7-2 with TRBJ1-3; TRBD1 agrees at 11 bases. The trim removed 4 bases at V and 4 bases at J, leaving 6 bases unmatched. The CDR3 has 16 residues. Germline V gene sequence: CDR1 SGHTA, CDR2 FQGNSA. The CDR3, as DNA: TGTGCCAGCAGCTATAGGACAGGGGGCTCAGGAAACACCATATATTTT. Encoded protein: CASSYRTGGSGNTIYF.

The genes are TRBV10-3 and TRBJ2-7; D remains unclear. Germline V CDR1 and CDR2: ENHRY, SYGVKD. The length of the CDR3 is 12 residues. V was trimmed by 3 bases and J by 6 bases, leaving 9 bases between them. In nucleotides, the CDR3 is TGTGCCATCAGTGACCCACCGGGCGAGCAGTACTTC. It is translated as CAISDPPGEQYF.

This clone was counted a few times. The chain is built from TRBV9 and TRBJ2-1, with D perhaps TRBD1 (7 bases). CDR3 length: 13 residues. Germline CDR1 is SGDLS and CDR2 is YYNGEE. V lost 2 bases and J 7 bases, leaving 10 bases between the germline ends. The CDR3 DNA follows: TGTGCCAGCAGCGTCCAGGGGGGTAATGAGCAGTTCTTC. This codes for CASSVQGGNEQFF. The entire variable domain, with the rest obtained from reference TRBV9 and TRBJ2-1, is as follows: DSGVTQTPKHLITATGQRVTLRCSPRSGDLSVYWYQQSLDQGLQFLIQYYNGEERAKGNILERFSAQQFPDLHSELNLSSLELGDSALYFCASSVQGGNEQFFGPGTRLTVL.

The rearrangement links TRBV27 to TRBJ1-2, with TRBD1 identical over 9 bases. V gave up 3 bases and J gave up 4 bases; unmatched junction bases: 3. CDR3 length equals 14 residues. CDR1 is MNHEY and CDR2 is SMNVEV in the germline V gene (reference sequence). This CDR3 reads CASSFTGGSYGYTF. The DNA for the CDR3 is TGTGCCAGCAGTTTTACAGGGGGCAGCTATGGCTACACCTTC.

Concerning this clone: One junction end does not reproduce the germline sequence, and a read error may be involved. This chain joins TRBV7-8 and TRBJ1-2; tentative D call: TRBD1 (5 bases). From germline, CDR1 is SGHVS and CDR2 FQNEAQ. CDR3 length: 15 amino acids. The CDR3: CASSLDSAGFWGVSF. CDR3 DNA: TGTGCCAGCAGCTTAGATTCCGCAGGGTTTTGGGGTGTCTCCTTC.

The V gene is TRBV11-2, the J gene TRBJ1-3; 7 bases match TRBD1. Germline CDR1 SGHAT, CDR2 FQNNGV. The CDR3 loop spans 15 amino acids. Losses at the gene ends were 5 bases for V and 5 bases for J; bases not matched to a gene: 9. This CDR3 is CASSPIQGRRNTIYF. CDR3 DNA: TGTGCCAGCAGCCCTATACAGGGGAGGCGAAACACCATATATTTT.

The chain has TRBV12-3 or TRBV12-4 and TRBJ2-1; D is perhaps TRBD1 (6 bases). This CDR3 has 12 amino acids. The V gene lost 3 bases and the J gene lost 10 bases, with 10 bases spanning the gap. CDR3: CASSFGGREQFF. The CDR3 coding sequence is TGTGCCAGCAGTTTTGGGGGCCGGGAGCAGTTCTTC.

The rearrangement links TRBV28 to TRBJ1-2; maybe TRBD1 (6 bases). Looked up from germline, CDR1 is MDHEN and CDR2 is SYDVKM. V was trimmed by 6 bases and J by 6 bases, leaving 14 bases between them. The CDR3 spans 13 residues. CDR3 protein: CASSPRPGDGYTF. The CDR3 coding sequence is TGTGCCAGCAGCCCCCGCCCAGGGGATGGCTACACCTTC.